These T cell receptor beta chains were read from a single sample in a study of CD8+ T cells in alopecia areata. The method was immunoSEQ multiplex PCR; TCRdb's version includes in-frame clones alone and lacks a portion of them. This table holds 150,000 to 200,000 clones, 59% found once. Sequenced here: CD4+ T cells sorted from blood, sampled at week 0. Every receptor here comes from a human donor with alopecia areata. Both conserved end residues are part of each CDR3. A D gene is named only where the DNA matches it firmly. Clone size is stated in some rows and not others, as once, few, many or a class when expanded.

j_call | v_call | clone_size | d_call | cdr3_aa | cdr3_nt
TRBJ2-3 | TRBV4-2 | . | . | CASSQGGGRNTDTQYF | TGTGCCAGCAGCCAAGGCGGAGGACGGAACACAGATACGCAGTATTTT
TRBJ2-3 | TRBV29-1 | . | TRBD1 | CSVGDRSDTQYF | TGCAGCGTTGGGGACAGGTCGGATACGCAGTATTTT
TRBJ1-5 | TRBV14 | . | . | CASSPSGGSAQHF | TGTGCCAGCAGCCCTTCCGGAGGGTCGGCCCAGCATTTT
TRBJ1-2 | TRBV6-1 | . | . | CASSDGHTGSKNGYTF | TGTGCCAGCAGTGATGGCCATACAGGGTCTAAAAATGGCTACACCTTC
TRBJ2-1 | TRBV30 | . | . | CAWMLSYNEQFF | TGTGCCTGGATGCTATCCTACAATGAGCAGTTCTTC
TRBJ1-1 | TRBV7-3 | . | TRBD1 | CASSSQGGNTEAFF | TGTGCCAGCAGCTCGCAGGGGGGGAACACTGAAGCTTTCTTT
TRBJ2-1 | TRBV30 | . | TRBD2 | CAWSVRQRGGNEQFF | TGTGCCTGGAGTGTAAGGCAGCGGGGGGGTAATGAGCAGTTCTTC
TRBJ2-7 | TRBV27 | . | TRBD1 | CASSPRTGRNEQYF | TGTGCCAGCAGTCCCCGGACAGGGCGAAACGAGCAGTACTTC
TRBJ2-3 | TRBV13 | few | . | CASSGPQTGGLLAGPSTDTQYF | TGTGCCAGCAGCGGACCCCAGACAGGGGGGCTCCTAGCGGGGCCTAGCACAGATACGCAGTATTTT
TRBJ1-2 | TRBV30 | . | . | CAWSAGHSDYGYTF | TGTGCCTGGAGTGCGGGGCACAGCGATTATGGCTACACCTTC
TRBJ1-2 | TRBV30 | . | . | CAWSVVGGGYTF | TGTGCCTGGAGTGTAGTGGGAGGCGGCTACACCTTC
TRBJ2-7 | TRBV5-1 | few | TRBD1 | CASSSGQGVTYEQYF | TGCGCCAGCAGCTCAGGACAGGGCGTTACCTACGAGCAGTACTTC
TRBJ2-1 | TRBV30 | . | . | CAWMVWGVQFF | TGTGCCTGGATGGTTTGGGGGGTGCAGTTCTTC
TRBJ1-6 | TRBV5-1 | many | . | CASRQQGENSPLHF | TGCGCCAGCAGACAACAGGGTGAGAATTCACCCCTCCACTTT
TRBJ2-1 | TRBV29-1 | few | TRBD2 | CSVAGTSNEQFF | TGCAGCGTTGCCGGGACTAGCAATGAGCAGTTCTTC
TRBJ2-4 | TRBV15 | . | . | CATSREGLRNIQYF | TGTGCCACCAGCAGAGAGGGACTGCGGAACATTCAGTACTTC
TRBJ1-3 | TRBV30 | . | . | CAFGRDTIYF | TGTGCCTTCGGCCGAGACACCATATATTTT
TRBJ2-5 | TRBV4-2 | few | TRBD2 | CASSQVGLAGGIQETQYF | TGTGCCAGCAGCCAAGTGGGACTAGCGGGGGGGATCCAAGAGACCCAGTACTTC
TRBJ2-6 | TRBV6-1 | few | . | CASSERLLSGANVLTF | TGTGCCAGCAGTGAAAGATTATTAAGTGGGGCCAACGTCCTGACTTTC
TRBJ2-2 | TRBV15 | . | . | CATRDRVNTGELFF | TGTGCCACCAGGGACAGAGTTAACACCGGGGAGCTGTTTTTT
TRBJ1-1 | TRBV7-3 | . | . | CASSRQFSNTEAFF | TGTGCCAGCAGTCGACAGTTCTCAAACACTGAAGCTTTCTTT
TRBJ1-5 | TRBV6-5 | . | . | CASNPAKNQPQHF | TGTGCCAGCAACCCTGCTAAGAATCAGCCCCAGCATTTT
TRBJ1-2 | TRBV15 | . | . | CATSKGARARGGGYTF | TGTGCCACCAGCAAAGGGGCGAGGGCTCGTGGAGGTGGCTACACCTTC
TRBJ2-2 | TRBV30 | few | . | CAWSGTGELFF | TGTGCCTGGAGCGGCACCGGGGAGCTGTTTTTT
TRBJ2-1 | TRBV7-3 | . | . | CASSPIGEPDNEQFF | TGTGCCAGCAGCCCGATTGGGGAGCCCGACAATGAGCAGTTCTTC
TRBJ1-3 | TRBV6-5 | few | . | CASSAARNSGNTIYF | TGTGCCAGCAGCGCGGCCCGGAACTCTGGAAACACCATATATTTT
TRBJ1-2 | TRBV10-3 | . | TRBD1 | CAIKDNRGRTYGYTF | TGTGCCATCAAGGACAACAGGGGGCGTACCTATGGCTACACCTTC
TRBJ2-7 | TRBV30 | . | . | CAWSVFTEQYF | TGTGCCTGGAGTGTTTTTACAGAGCAGTACTTC
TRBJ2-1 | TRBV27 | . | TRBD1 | CASSPPGTGRNEQFF | TGTGCCAGCAGTCCTCCAGGGACAGGGAGAAATGAGCAGTTCTTC
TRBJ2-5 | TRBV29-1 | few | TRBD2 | CSVEAGGRETQYF | TGCAGCGTTGAAGCGGGCGGGAGAGAGACCCAGTACTTC
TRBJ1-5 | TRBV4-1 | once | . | CASSQTSRGDQPQHF | TGCGCCAGCAGCCAGACCTCGCGTGGAGACCAGCCCCAGCATTTT
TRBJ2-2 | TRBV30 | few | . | CAWSVGGSGRELFF | TGTGCCTGGAGTGTAGGGGGTTCAGGCCGGGAGCTGTTTTTT